Below, 14 T cell receptor beta chains from the same sample are listed, as sequenced in a study of persistence of HIV-infected CD4 T cells. The immunoSEQ assay was version 4, run in survey mode. Assay: immunoSEQ multiplex PCR; the TCRdb copy retains only in-frame clones and omits some. The table records some 39,000 clones, 75% to 90% of them present only once. The stimulus was an HIV-1 Gag 15-mer peptide pool, about 1 ug/peptide/mL. Sorted nonresponding memory CD4+ T cells were CD40L-negative, CD69-negative, CD45RO-high. Antigens of these TCRs are unknown. This specimen consisted of cultured CD4+ T cells from PBMCs, obtained from a patient who received antiretroviral therapy. The receptors were sampled from an adult with HIV. The donor label of this sample is uncertain.

This clone was detected a few times. In DNA form, the CDR3 reads TGTGCCAGTAGTATGGGCGGTGGCGCTCTCCAGGTAGCTGGGGCCAACGTCCTGACTTTC. Translating gives CASSMGGGALQVAGANVLTF. This chain joins TRBV19 and TRBJ2-6; D not resolved. V lost 3 bases and J lost 2, with 23 bases in between. The CDR3 length is 20 residues. Germline V CDR1 and CDR2: LNHDA, SQIVND (reference sequence). Full variable domain (remainder filled in from reference TRBV19 and TRBJ2-6): DGGITQSPKYLFRKEGQNVTLSCEQNLNHDAMYWYRQDPGQGLRLIYYSQIVNDFQKGDIAEGYSVSREKKESFPLTVTSAQKNPTAFYLCASSMGGGALQVAGANVLTFGAGSRLTVL.

This chain joins TRBV10-2 and TRBJ2-3; TRBD1 agrees at 12 bases. Per the germline V gene, CDR1 is WSHSY and CDR2 is SAAADI. The ends lost 3 bases at V and 2 bases at J; junction bases unmatched: 9. The CDR3 is made up of 18 amino acids. CDR3 amino acids: CASSEITWDRGPTDTQYF. Written as DNA, the CDR3 is TGCGCCAGCAGTGAAATAACCTGGGACAGGGGGCCCACAGATACGCAGTATTTT.

This chain joins TRBV7-3 and TRBJ2-3; TRBD1 aligns across 9 bases. Germline V lookup: CDR1 SGHTA, CDR2 FQGTGA. V shed 1 base, J shed 0 bases, and the junction held 11 bases outside the gene matches. The CDR3 extends over 19 amino acids. CDR3 nucleotide sequence: TGTGCCAGCAGCTTAATCGGGACAGGGAGCGTCGGGAGCACAGATACGCAGTATTTT. It yields the protein CASSLIGTGSVGSTDTQYF. Complete variable domain (other parts from reference TRBV7-3 and TRBJ2-3): GAGVSQTPSNKVTEKGKYVELRCDPISGHTALYWYRQSLGQGPEFLIYFQGTGAADDSGLPNDRFFAVRPEGSVSTLKIQRTERGDSAVYLCASSLIGTGSVGSTDTQYFGPGTRLTVL.

This rearrangement joins TRBV6-5 to TRBJ2-5, with 9 bases fitting TRBD1. Germline V gives CDR1 MNHEY, CDR2 SVGAGI. J gave up 4 bases and V 5 bases, and 8 bases lay outside the gene matches. The CDR3 sequence is 15 residues long. This CDR3 reads CASSTGQGRGETQYF. For the CDR3, the DNA is TGTGCCAGCAGTACCGGACAGGGGAGAGGAGAGACCCAGTACTTC.

The V gene is TRBV5-1, the J gene TRBJ2-7; D assignment may be TRBD1 or TRBD2 (5 bases each). Germline assignment: CDR1 SGHRS and CDR2 YFSETQ. CDR3 length: 14 amino acids. Trimming cost V 0 bases and J 2 bases, with 9 bases left between them. This chain's CDR3 is CASSLGGSPYEQYF. For the CDR3, the DNA is TGCGCCAGCAGCTTGGGGGGGTCCCCCTACGAGCAGTACTTC.

This sequence joins TRBV9 and TRBJ1-2; D gene unclear. The germline V and J ends were trimmed by 3 bases and 2 bases, with 20 bases remaining between them. The CDR3 sequence is 17 residues long. Looked up from germline, CDR1 is SGDLS and CDR2 is YYNGEE. CDR3 amino acids: CASSARWGEATNYGYTF. The CDR3, as DNA: TGTGCCAGCAGCGCAAGGTGGGGTGAGGCCACCAACTATGGCTACACCTTC.

V gene TRBV19 combines with J gene TRBJ1-4, with D tentatively TRBD1 (5 bases). Germline V lookup: CDR1 LNHDA, CDR2 SQIVND (reference sequence). The ends were cut back, 1 base at V and 5 bases at J, with 11 bases in the middle. The CDR3 is 15 residues long. The CDR3 sequence: CASSIAGLPNEKLFF. The CDR3 DNA follows: TGTGCCAGTAGTATAGCGGGACTTCCAAATGAAAAACTGTTTTTT.

This clone was seen just once. V and J are TRBV10-3 and TRBJ1-1; 7 bases line up with TRBD1. The V gene end was trimmed by 6 bases and the J gene end by 1 base; junction bases not matched to a gene: 8. The CDR3 runs to 15 residues. Germline values: CDR1 ENHRY, CDR2 SYGVKD. In nucleotides, the CDR3 is TGTGCCATCAGACCAGGGGGGACAGAGAACACTGAAGCTTTCTTT. Its protein product is CAIRPGGTENTEAFF.

The chain joins TRBV30 to TRBJ1-1; no clear D. The CDR3 is 14 residues long. V was clipped by 0 bases and J by 2 bases, with 10 bases between them. Germline V gene data show CDR1 as GTSNPN and CDR2 as SVGIG (reference sequence). The CDR3: CAWSVSLTNTEAFF. CDR3 sequence (DNA): TGTGCCTGGAGTGTGAGCTTGACCAACACTGAAGCTTTCTTT.

The chain recombines TRBV24-1 with TRBJ2-1, with 8 bases aligning to TRBD1. The junction had 10 bases not matched to a gene; V was cut back by 4 bases and J by 9 bases. The CDR3 is 15 amino acids. Germline V gives CDR1 KGHDR, CDR2 SFDVKD. The CDR3 sequence: CATSETTGDLSEQFF. CDR3 nucleotides: TGTGCCACCAGTGAGACGACAGGGGACCTTAGTGAGCAGTTCTTC.

This chain uses TRBV30 with TRBJ1-1; 9 bases line up with TRBD1. The CDR3 has 14 amino acids. V shed 3 bases and J 5 bases; nucleotides not matched to a gene: 7. Germline CDR1 and CDR2: GTSNPN and SVGIG (reference sequence). CDR3 sequence: CAWSPQGAKTEAFF. The CDR3 DNA reads as TGTGCCTGGAGCCCACAGGGGGCAAAAACTGAAGCTTTCTTT.

V is TRBV5-1 and J is TRBJ2-5, with 7 nucleotides matching TRBD1. Germline trimming cut 0 bases from V and 3 bases from J; bases unmatched to any gene: 5. The CDR3 runs to 15 residues. Germline CDR1 SGHRS, CDR2 YFSETQ. As DNA, the CDR3 is TGCGCCAGCAGCTTGGCCGGGACAGAGAAAGAGACCCAGTACTTC. This gives the protein CASSLAGTEKETQYF.

The chain recombines TRBV5-4 with TRBJ1-2; D perhaps matches TRBD1 (6 bases). Trimming stripped 3 bases from V and 6 bases from J, with 12 bases between. The CDR3 runs 13 residues. Germline values: CDR1 SGHNT, CDR2 YYREEE (reference sequence). CDR3 residues: CASSYRVGDGYTF. CDR3 nucleotides: TGTGCCAGCAGCTACAGGGTGGGGGATGGCTACACCTTC.

V is TRBV7-9 and J is TRBJ1-3; D uncertain. Trimming pared 3 bases from V and 0 bases from J, leaving 9 bases between. Germline loops: CDR1 SEHNR, CDR2 FQNEAQ (reference sequence). The CDR3 consists of 15 residues. CDR3 loop: CASSFYGGSGNTIYF. The CDR3 nucleotides read TGTGCCAGCAGCTTCTACGGAGGCTCTGGAAACACCATATATTTT.